The 15 T cell receptor beta chains presented below share a single source sample, sequenced in a study of cytomegalovirus exposure and HLA in healthy donors. Repertoires were generated with immunoSEQ multiplex PCR, while TCRdb's copy carries only in-frame clones and drops some. The data show under 300,000 clones, around 86% seen once. The sample consisted of PBMCs. The receptors derive from a woman under 30 in good health and CMV-seronegative.

The chain employs TRBV29-1 and TRBJ1-1; D is unresolved. V was clipped by 5 bases and J by 0 bases, with 7 bases between them. CDR1 and CDR2 from the germline V gene are SQVTM and ANQGSEA. The CDR3 is 12 residues long. The chain's CDR3 is CSVIEMNTEAFF. The CDR3 DNA follows: TGCAGCGTTATTGAGATGAACACTGAAGCTTTCTTT.

The rearrangement uses TRBV10-3 and TRBJ1-5, with D tentatively TRBD1 (6 bases). Germline V gene lookup returns CDR1 ENHRY and CDR2 SYGVKD. The CDR3 is 13 amino acids. The V end lost 6 bases, the J end lost 1 base, and 7 bases lay between the germline ends. CDR3 in DNA: TGTGCCATCAGGGGGACAAGCAATCAGCCCCAGCATTTT. Translating it yields CAIRGTSNQPQHF.

In its sample, this clone was seen once. The CDR3 DNA reads TGTGCCAGCAGTCCCTTTACCGGGACAGGGACATTATTAAGCAATCAGCCCCAGCATTTT. This translates into CASSPFTGTGTLLSNQPQHF. The genes are TRBV28 and TRBJ1-5; TRBD1 matches 9 bases. J lost 1 base, V lost 5 bases, and 18 bases had no gene match. This CDR3 spans 20 amino acids. The germline V gene encodes CDR1 MDHEN and CDR2 SYDVKM.

The rearrangement links TRBV2 to TRBJ1-1, with 8 bases aligning to TRBD1. Germline loops: CDR1 SNHLY, CDR2 FYNNEI. This CDR3 has 14 residues. V trimming: 2 bases; J trimming: 1 base; junction bases outside the gene matches: 0. The CDR3, as DNA: TGTGCCAGCAGTGAAACAGGGGGGAACACTGAAGCTTTCTTT. Its translation: CASSETGGNTEAFF.

A few counts support this clone. V and J are TRBV7-2 and TRBJ1-1; possible D gene TRBD1, 5 bases. The germline V gene encodes CDR1 SGHTA and CDR2 FQGNSA. This CDR3 region has 15 residues. V was cut by 0 bases and J by 3 bases, with 11 bases left in between. CDR3 in DNA: TGTGCCAGCAGCTTAGCTTGGGTAGGGGACACTGAAGCTTTCTTT. As protein: CASSLAWVGDTEAFF.

The chain is built from TRBV11-2 and TRBJ1-6; maybe TRBD1 (5 bases). V was shortened by 1 base and J by 7 bases, with 8 bases between the two germline ends. Looked up from germline, CDR1 is SGHAT and CDR2 is FQNNGV. The CDR3 totals 14 residues. CDR3 amino acids: CASSLGSGNSPLHF. In nucleotides, the CDR3 is TGTGCCAGCAGCTTAGGGTCAGGGAATTCACCCCTCCACTTT.

The chain links TRBV2 to TRBJ2-1; D might be TRBD2 (5 bases). The CDR3 has 19 residues. Trimming took off 4 bases at V and 3 bases at J, with 25 bases between the two ends. The germline V gene encodes CDR1 SNHLY and CDR2 FYNNEI. CDR3 protein: CASSVSPERKARFYNEQFF. In DNA, the CDR3 is TGTGCCAGCAGTGTGTCCCCCGAGCGGAAGGCCAGGTTCTACAATGAGCAGTTCTTC.

The chain uses TRBV7-8 and TRBJ1-2; unclear D gene. CDR1 is SGHVS, CDR2 FQNEAQ, per germline. V dropped 5 bases and J dropped 0 bases, with 13 bases sitting between them. The CDR3 is 15 residues long. The CDR3 sequence is CASSAPATANYGYTF. The CDR3 DNA sequence: TGTGCCAGCAGCGCCCCCGCAACGGCTAACTATGGCTACACCTTC.

V and J are TRBV4-1 and TRBJ2-1; 8 bases align to TRBD2. Germline CDR1 is MGHRA and CDR2 is YSYEKL. Trimming cost V 4 bases and J 1 base; bases outside gene matches: 9. The CDR3 runs 17 residues. CDR3 in amino acids: CASSRPRLARSYNEQFF. CDR3 DNA sequence: TGCGCCAGCAGCCGGCCTCGACTAGCGAGATCCTACAATGAGCAGTTCTTC.

This clone appeared once. Here the CDR3 DNA reads TGTGCCAGCAGCCCACTAGCGGGAGTACTCTCCTACGAGCAGTACTTC. Translated, it gives CASSPLAGVLSYEQYF. This chain links TRBV11-3 with TRBJ2-7, with 11 bases lining up with TRBD2. The CDR3 is 16 amino acids. Germline lookup yields CDR1 SGHNT and CDR2 YENEEA. The V and J ends lost 5 bases and 0 bases, in that order; junction bases with no gene match: 6.

The chain is built from TRBV2 and TRBJ1-4; D is perhaps TRBD1 (6 bases). Trimming shortened V by 4 bases and J by 3 bases, and 12 bases separated the two germline ends. This CDR3 is 15 amino acids long. In germline, CDR1 is SNHLY, CDR2 FYNNEI. The CDR3 sequence is CASSVMGQSNEKLFF. CDR3 DNA: TGTGCCAGCAGTGTTATGGGACAATCTAATGAAAAACTGTTTTTT.

V and J are TRBV6-5 and TRBJ1-4; possible D gene TRBD1, 6 bases. V gave up 4 bases and J gave up 5 bases, with 8 bases separating them. Germline V gene data show CDR1 as MNHEY and CDR2 as SVGAGI. The CDR3 sequence is 13 residues long. CDR3 region: CASSWTENEKLFF. The CDR3 nucleotides are TGTGCCAGCAGTTGGACAGAGAATGAAAAACTGTTTTTT.

The gene calls are TRBV30 and TRBJ2-7; no firm D call. The V end was cut by 0 bases, the J end by 3 bases, with 6 bases between. The germline V gene encodes CDR1 GTSNPN and CDR2 SVGIG (reference sequence). The CDR3 extends over 12 amino acids. The CDR3: CAWSVQVYEQYF. The CDR3 DNA reads as TGTGCCTGGAGTGTACAAGTCTACGAGCAGTACTTC.

The chain links TRBV27 to TRBJ2-1, with a possible D match to TRBD2 (5 bases). V lost 6 bases, J lost 4 bases, and 13 bases lay in between. The CDR3 is made up of 14 amino acids. CDR1 is MNHEY and CDR2 is SMNVEV in the germline V gene (reference sequence). The CDR3 sequence: CASSPGRGYNEQFF. The CDR3 nucleotides read TGTGCCAGCAGCCCCGGTCGCGGGTACAATGAGCAGTTCTTC.

This clone was observed a single time. V and J are TRBV5-1 and TRBJ1-1; D is possibly TRBD1 (6 bases). V was cut by 1 base and J by 5 bases, with 12 bases left in between. The CDR3 covers 14 residues. Looked up from germline, CDR1 is SGHRS and CDR2 is YFSETQ. The CDR3 sequence is CASSLTGMRTEAFF. CDR3 nucleotide sequence: TGCGCCAGCAGCTTGACAGGGATGAGGACTGAAGCTTTCTTT.